A single sample is the source of the 24 T cell receptor beta chains below, sequenced in a study of beta chain features in type 1 diabetes (dated by TCRdb to between 2017 and 2018). Findings and caveats that apply to the study as a whole: Type 1 diabetes patients showed a moderate but significant shortening of TCRB CDR3 length in all four CD4+ subsets.

The receptor library was made with the immunoSEQ multiplex PCR assay. All of the isolated RNA was reverse transcribed with the High Capacity cDNA Reverse Transcription Kit, so expressed TCRB transcripts were sequenced. The table comes from immuneACCESS by way of TCRdb, which keeps in-frame sequences with V and J called. Part of the clones is missing from these tables; in studies checked, under half for an unresolved V gene and the rest for unknown reasons. A total of around 280,000 clones appear in this sample, about 15% of them only once. Around 0.015% of the sample rests with the top ten. Their antigen targets remain unknown. Source material: naive CD4+ T cells from blood. The cell subset or site label here, explained by the study, means: true naive CD4+ T cells. The receptors were gathered from a man between 18 and 35 years old with type 1 diabetes.

This clone was observed a few times. The CDR3 sequence: CASSYQPGQALNYGYTF. Written as DNA, the CDR3 is TGCGCCAGCAGCTACCAACCGGGACAGGCCTTAAACTATGGCTACACCTTC. V gene TRBV5-1 combines with J gene TRBJ1-2, with 8 positions matching TRBD1. The germline V gene encodes CDR1 SGHRS and CDR2 YFSETQ. The CDR3 has 17 amino acids. Trimming at V came to 3 bases and at J to 2 bases, leaving 12 bases not matched to a gene.

This clone turned up a few times. The V gene is TRBV6-5, the J gene TRBJ2-2, with a possible D match to TRBD1 (6 bases). There are 13 residues in the CDR3. Germline loops: CDR1 MNHEY, CDR2 SVGAGI. Deletions cut 6 bases from V and 4 bases from J, with 9 bases between. CDR3 region: CASSPRGTGELFF. In nucleotides, the CDR3 is TGTGCCAGCAGCCCCAGGGGCACCGGGGAGCTGTTTTTT.

The chain uses TRBV7-2 and TRBJ2-3; 13 positions match TRBD2. V was clipped by 5 bases and J by 1 base; unmatched bases: 3. Per the germline V gene, CDR1 is SGHTA and CDR2 is FQGNSA. CDR3 length: 16 amino acids. CDR3 in amino acids: CASSPGLAGGTDTQYF. CDR3 DNA sequence: TGTGCCAGCAGCCCCGGACTAGCGGGAGGCACAGATACGCAGTATTTT.

CDR3 nucleotide sequence: TGTGCCAGCAGCTTGGGTGCTAGTCCTTTCGTGGACATTCAGTACTTC. Translated: CASSLGASPFVDIQYF. The genes are TRBV5-4 and TRBJ2-4; D ambiguous. CDR1 is SGHNT and CDR2 is YYREEE in the germline V gene (reference sequence). V lost 0 bases and J lost 8, with 18 bases in between. The CDR3 has 16 amino acids. Using reference TRBV5-4 and TRBJ2-4 for the parts outside the CDR3, the full variable domain is ETGVTQSPTHLIKTRGQQVTLRCSSQSGHNTVSWYQQALGQGPQFIFQYYREEENGRGNFPPRFSGLQFPNYSSELNVNALELDDSALYLCASSLGASPFVDIQYFGAGTRLSVL.

This clone showed up just a few times. The V and J genes are TRBV6-6 and TRBJ2-5; TRBD1 agrees at 9 bases. CDR1 is MNHNY, CDR2 SVGAGI, per germline (reference sequence). After removal of 2 bases from V and 5 bases from J, the junction contained 6 bases not matched to a gene. The CDR3 spans 15 residues. In DNA, the CDR3 is TGTGCCAGCAGTTACGGGGGGACAGGGCAGGAGACCCAGTACTTC. This sequence encodes CASSYGGTGQETQYF.

This clone was found a few times. The chain has TRBV19 and TRBJ1-2; TRBD1 agrees at 10 bases. V shed 6 bases, J shed 4 bases, and the junction held 8 bases outside the gene matches. CDR1 and CDR2 (germline): LNHDA, SQIVND (reference sequence). The CDR3 consists of 15 residues. CDR3 bases: TGTGCCAGTAGCCCCCAGGGACAGGGGATCTATGGCTACACCTTC. Amino acids: CASSPQGQGIYGYTF.

The chain carries TRBV28 and TRBJ2-5; TRBD2 is a possible D gene (6 bases). Trimming pared 2 bases from V and 5 bases from J, leaving 12 bases between. Germline V gene lookup returns CDR1 MDHEN and CDR2 SYDVKM. CDR3 size: 14 residues. The CDR3 bases are TGTGCCAGCAGTTTACAGGGAGGCGGGGAGACCCAGTACTTC. This codes for CASSLQGGGETQYF. Full variable domain (outside the CDR3, taken from reference TRBV28 and TRBJ2-5): DVKVTQSSRYLVKRTGEKVFLECVQDMDHENMFWYRQDPGLGLRLIYFSYDVKMKEKGDIPEGYSVSREKKERFSLILESASTNQTSMYLCASSLQGGGETQYFGPGTRLLVL.

A few counts support this clone. The V call is TRBV28, the J call TRBJ2-4, with 10 nucleotides matching TRBD2. V was clipped by 6 bases and J by 8 bases; unmatched bases: 7. Germline V gene data show CDR1 as MDHEN and CDR2 as SYDVKM. This CDR3 is built from 14 residues. This chain's CDR3 is CASRTSGTGDIQYF. The DNA for the CDR3 is TGTGCCAGCAGAACTAGCGGGACAGGAGACATTCAGTACTTC.

The gene calls are TRBV15 and TRBJ2-1; D gene ambiguous. CDR3 length: 13 residues. With 0 bases removed from V and 4 bases from J, the gap between germline ends came to 4 bases. Germline V lookup: CDR1 LNHNV, CDR2 YYDKDF (reference sequence). The CDR3 DNA reads TGTGCCACCAGCAGAGATATATACAATGAGCAGTTCTTC. Its protein product is CATSRDIYNEQFF. Combining the CDR3 with reference TRBV15 and TRBJ2-1 gives the whole variable domain DAMVIQNPRYQVTQFGKPVTLSCSQTLNHNVMYWYQQKSSQAPKLLFHYYDKDFNNEADTPDNFQSRRPNTSFCFLDIRSPGLGDTAMYLCATSRDIYNEQFFGPGTRLTVL.

The genes are TRBV18 and TRBJ1-1, with D perhaps matching TRBD1 (5 bases). The V and J ends lost 0 bases and 1 base respectively, with 9 bases between them. The V gene's germline CDR1 is KGHSH and CDR2 LQKENI. CDR3 length: 15 residues. Written as DNA, the CDR3 is TGTGCCAGCTCACCACCAGCACAGGCGAACACTGAAGCTTTCTTT. As protein: CASSPPAQANTEAFF.

A few counts support this clone. The chain uses TRBV7-9 and TRBJ1-5; no clear D. The CDR3 is made up of 13 amino acids. The ends were cut back, 4 bases at V and 12 bases at J, with 16 bases in the middle. Germline V gene sequence: CDR1 SEHNR, CDR2 FQNEAQ (reference sequence). The CDR3 bases are TGTGCCAGCAGCTCGACCCTGGGAGCAAGCCAGCATTTT. Its translation is CASSSTLGASQHF.

The chain employs TRBV29-1 and TRBJ1-1, with D unresolved. This CDR3 has 13 amino acids. Germline V gene sequence: CDR1 SQVTM, CDR2 ANQGSEA. Between the trimmed V and J ends, which lost 3 bases and 0 bases, there was a span of 8 bases. The chain's CDR3 is CSVDSLMNTEAFF. The CDR3 DNA is TGCAGCGTTGACAGTTTGATGAACACTGAAGCTTTCTTT.

This clone was recorded a few times. The CDR3 protein is CASSPAGREFNQPQHF. For the CDR3, the DNA is TGTGCCAGCAGCCCCGCGGGGAGGGAATTCAATCAGCCCCAGCATTTT. This chain connects TRBV2 to TRBJ1-5; D ambiguous. V lost 6 bases and J 3 bases, leaving 18 bases between the germline ends. Looked up from germline, CDR1 is SNHLY and CDR2 is FYNNEI. The CDR3 runs 16 residues. Using reference TRBV2 and TRBJ1-5 for the parts outside the CDR3, the full variable domain is EPEVTQTPSHQVTQMGQEVILRCVPISNHLYFYWYRQILGQKVEFLVSFYNNEISEKSEIFDDQFSVERPDGSNFTLKIRSTKLEDSAMYFCASSPAGREFNQPQHFGDGTRLSIL.

The rearrangement uses TRBV7-2 and TRBJ2-7; 9 bases map to TRBD2. The CDR3 runs to 15 residues. Germline lookup yields CDR1 SGHTA and CDR2 FQGNSA. The trim removed 4 bases at V and 0 bases at J, leaving 4 bases unmatched. Written as DNA, the CDR3 is TGTGCCAGCAGCTCCAGCGGGGGGCTCTCCTACGAGCAGTACTTC. It yields the protein CASSSSGGLSYEQYF.

This clone was counted a few times. The V call is TRBV6-6, the J call TRBJ1-5; possibly TRBD1 for D (5 bases). The length of the CDR3 is 13 residues. V was trimmed by 2 bases and J by 7 bases, leaving 9 bases between them. The germline gives CDR1 MNHNY, CDR2 SVGAGI (reference sequence). Here the CDR3 DNA reads TGTGCCAGCAGTTACAGGGAGGGGCAGCCCCAGCATTTT. Its protein is CASSYREGQPQHF.

This clone occurred a few times. This rearrangement joins TRBV27 to TRBJ2-2, with 9 nucleotides matching TRBD1. Trimming at V came to 11 bases and at J to 6 bases, leaving 10 bases not matched to a gene. This CDR3 spans 14 amino acids. Germline CDR1 MNHEY, CDR2 SMNVEV (reference sequence). DNA of the CDR3: TGTGCCGTGCATACAGGGGGCGCGGCCGGGGAGCTGTTTTTT. Translating gives CAVHTGGAAGELFF.

This clone came up a few times. The chain couples TRBV21-1 to TRBJ1-1; the tabulated D call, TRBD1, remains unverified against the DNA. TRBV21-1 is described as a pseudogene. This CDR3 contains 14 residues. For the CDR3, the DNA is TGTGCCAGCAGTAGGGCAGGGCGGAACACTGAAGCTTTCTTT. Encoded protein: CASSRAGRNTEAFF.

CDR3 sequence reads: CASSQDRSWEPDTQYF. In nucleotides, the CDR3 is TGTGCCAGCAGCCAAGATAGGTCTTGGGAGCCAGATACGCAGTATTTT. This chain joins TRBV14 and TRBJ2-3; weak D call: TRBD2 (5 bases). V dropped 0 bases and J dropped 4 bases, with 14 bases sitting between them. Per the germline V gene, CDR1 is SGHDN and CDR2 is FVKESK. The CDR3 is made up of 16 amino acids.

This clone was seen a handful of times. The chain employs TRBV7-9 and TRBJ2-7, with D possibly TRBD2 on 5 matching bases. Germline values: CDR1 SEHNR, CDR2 FQNEAQ (reference sequence). CDR3 length: 14 amino acids. The ends were cut back, 1 base at V and 0 bases at J, with 7 bases in the middle. Here the CDR3 DNA reads TGTGCCAGCAGCTTAGTGGGGAGCTCCTACGAGCAGTACTTC. This translates into CASSLVGSSYEQYF.

This clone was counted a few times. CDR3 sequence reads: CASRLGLWNTGELFF. The CDR3 DNA is TGTGCCAGTAGGTTAGGACTATGGAACACCGGGGAGCTGTTTTTT. V gene TRBV19 combines with J gene TRBJ2-2; D might be TRBD2 (6 bases). Trimming took off 6 bases at V and 1 base at J, with 12 bases between the two ends. The CDR3 length is 15 residues. Germline V gene data show CDR1 as LNHDA and CDR2 as SQIVND (reference sequence).

The J gene is TRBJ2-3, the V gene TRBV20-1, with 7 bases aligning to TRBD2. The CDR3 has 11 amino acids. Per the germline V gene, CDR1 is DFQATT and CDR2 is SNEGSKA (reference sequence). CDR3 residues: CSAVGGNTQYF. The CDR3 DNA reads as TGCAGCGCGGTGGGGGGGAATACGCAGTATTTT.

This clone was recorded a few times. The chain has TRBV7-2 and TRBJ2-5, with 8 bases aligning to TRBD2. Losses at the gene ends were 0 bases for V and 3 bases for J; bases not matched to a gene: 0. CDR3 length: 14 amino acids. Germline CDR1 is SGHTA and CDR2 is FQGNSA. The DNA of the CDR3 is TGTGCCAGCAGCTTAGCTAGCGGGGAAGAGACCCAGTACTTC. This encodes CASSLASGEETQYF.

To note about this clone: The sample carries other DNA sequences with the same CDR3. The J gene is TRBJ1-2, the V gene TRBV27; no reliable D call. V was clipped by 6 bases and J by 4 bases, with 9 bases between them. The CDR3 sequence is 12 residues long. Germline-derived CDR1 and CDR2 are MNHEY and SMNVEV (reference sequence). CDR3 in amino acids: CASSLPGYGYTF. DNA for the CDR3: TGTGCCAGCAGCTTACCAGGCTATGGCTACACCTTC.

The chain is built from TRBV19 and TRBJ2-5, with D perhaps TRBD2 (5 bases). V dropped 10 bases and J dropped 4 bases, with 16 bases sitting between them. This CDR3 region has 13 residues. The germline gives CDR1 LNHDA, CDR2 SQIVND (reference sequence). The CDR3 loop is CATKAGPRETQYF. Written as DNA, the CDR3 is TGTGCCACCAAGGCGGGCCCAAGAGAGACCCAGTACTTC.